Included here is one T cell receptor (beta chain) sequence, with context. As yet, its antigen is unknown. Amplification used 60 Vbeta primers and 13 Jbeta primers. The data were produced by immunoSEQ multiplex PCR, yet TCRdb's version contains in-frame clones alone and is incomplete. The repertoire holds 250,000 to 350,000 clones, with more than 80% as singletons. The sample comes from a study of cytomegalovirus exposure and HLA in healthy donors. Study outcomes and limitations: Later analysis suggested most CMV-associated TCR beta chains were HLA-restricted. Later analysis indicated greater clonal expansion among HLA-associated TCR beta chains than among equally common other chains. A later analysis associated some 16,000 TCR beta sequences with HLA alleles at a 0.05 false discovery rate.

The receptor's source is a man aged 35-49 years in good health and CMV-seropositive. What was sequenced was PBMCs.

CDR3 nucleotide sequence: TGTGCCAGCAGCCCTACGCCGGGACACCTAGGGAGTGAGCAGTTCTTC. This sequence encodes CASSPTPGHLGSEQFF. This sequence joins TRBV7-2 and TRBJ2-1; a weak D match, TRBD1 (6 bases). Germline V gene data show CDR1 as SGHTA and CDR2 as FQGNSA. The ends were cut back, 5 bases at V and 9 bases at J, with 23 bases in the middle. This CDR3 is 16 amino acids long.